This record looks at one T cell receptor beta chain sequence and its context. These data come from a study of blood T cell repertoires in COVID-19. Germline assignment: CDR1 PRHDT and CDR2 FYEKMQ (reference sequence). The CDR3 loop spans 12 amino acids. The V and J ends lost 5 bases and 8 bases respectively, with 10 bases between them. Sequenced by immunoSEQ multiplex PCR; TCRdb stores in-frame clones only, minus some. Of about 38,000 clones in the sample, about nine tenths were seen once. The sequence was obtained from a man aged 50-59 years with active or convalescent COVID-19. V is TRBV13 and J is TRBJ2-1, with TRBD1 as a possible D gene (6 bases). Material for sequencing was peripheral blood. The CDR3 here is CASSREGDEQFF. CDR3 DNA sequence: TGTGCCAGCAGCCGTGAGGGGGATGAGCAGTTCTTC.